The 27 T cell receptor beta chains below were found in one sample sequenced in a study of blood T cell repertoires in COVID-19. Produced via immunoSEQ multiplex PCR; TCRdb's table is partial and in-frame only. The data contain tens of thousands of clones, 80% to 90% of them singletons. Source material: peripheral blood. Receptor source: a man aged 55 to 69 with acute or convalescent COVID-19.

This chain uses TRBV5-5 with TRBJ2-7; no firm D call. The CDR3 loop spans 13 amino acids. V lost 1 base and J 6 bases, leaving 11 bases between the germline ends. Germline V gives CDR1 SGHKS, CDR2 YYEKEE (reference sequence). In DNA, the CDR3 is TGTGCCAGCAGCTTGATTTTTTCGGGCGAGCAGTACTTC. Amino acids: CASSLIFSGEQYF.

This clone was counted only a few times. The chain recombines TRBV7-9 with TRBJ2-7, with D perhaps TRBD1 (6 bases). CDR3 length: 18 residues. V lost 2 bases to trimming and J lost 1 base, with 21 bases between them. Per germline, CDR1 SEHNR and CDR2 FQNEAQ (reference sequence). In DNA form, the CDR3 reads TGTGCCAGCAGCTTACAAGGGGGTCCATTAACGATATCCTACGAGCAGTACTTC. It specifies CASSLQGGPLTISYEQYF.

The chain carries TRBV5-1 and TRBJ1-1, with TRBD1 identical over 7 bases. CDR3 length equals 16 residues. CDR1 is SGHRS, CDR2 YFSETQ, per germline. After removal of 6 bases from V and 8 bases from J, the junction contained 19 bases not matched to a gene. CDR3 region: CASKRDAGGTRGEAFF. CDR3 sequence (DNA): TGCGCCAGCAAGAGGGACGCAGGGGGGACTCGTGGCGAAGCTTTCTTT.

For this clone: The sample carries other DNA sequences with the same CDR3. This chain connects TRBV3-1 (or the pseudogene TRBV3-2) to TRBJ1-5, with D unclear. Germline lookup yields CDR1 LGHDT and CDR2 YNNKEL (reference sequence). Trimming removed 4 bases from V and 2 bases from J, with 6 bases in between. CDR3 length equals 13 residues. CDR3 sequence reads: CASSPTGNQPQHF. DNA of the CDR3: TGTGCCAGCAGCCCCACAGGCAATCAGCCCCAGCATTTT.

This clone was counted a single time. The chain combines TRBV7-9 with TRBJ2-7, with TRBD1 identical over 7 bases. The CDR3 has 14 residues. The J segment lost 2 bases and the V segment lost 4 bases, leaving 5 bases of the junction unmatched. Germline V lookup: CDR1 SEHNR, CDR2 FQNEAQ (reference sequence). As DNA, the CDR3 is TGTGCCAGCAGCTCGAGACAGGGTCCCTACGAGCAGTACGTC. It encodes CASSSRQGPYEQYV.

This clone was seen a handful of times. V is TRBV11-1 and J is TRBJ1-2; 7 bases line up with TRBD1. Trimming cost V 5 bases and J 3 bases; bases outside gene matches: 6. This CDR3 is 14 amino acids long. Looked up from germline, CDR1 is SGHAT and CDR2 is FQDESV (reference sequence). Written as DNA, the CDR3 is TGTGCCAGCAGCCCCCGGACAGGAGACTATGGCTACACCTTC. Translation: CASSPRTGDYGYTF.

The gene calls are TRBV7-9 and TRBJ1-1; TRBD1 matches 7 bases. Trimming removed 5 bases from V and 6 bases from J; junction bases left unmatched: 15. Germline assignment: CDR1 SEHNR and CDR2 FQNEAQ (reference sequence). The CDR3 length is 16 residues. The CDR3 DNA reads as TGTGCCAGCAGCCCTCTTCTCAGGACAGGTTGGTCTGAAGCTTTCTTT. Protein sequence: CASSPLLRTGWSEAFF.

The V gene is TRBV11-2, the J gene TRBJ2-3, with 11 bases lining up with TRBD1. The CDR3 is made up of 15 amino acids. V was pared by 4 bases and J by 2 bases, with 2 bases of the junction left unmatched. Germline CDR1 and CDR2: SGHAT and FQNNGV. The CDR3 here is CASSWGQGVTDTQYF. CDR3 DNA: TGTGCCAGCAGCTGGGGACAGGGGGTCACAGATACGCAGTATTTT.

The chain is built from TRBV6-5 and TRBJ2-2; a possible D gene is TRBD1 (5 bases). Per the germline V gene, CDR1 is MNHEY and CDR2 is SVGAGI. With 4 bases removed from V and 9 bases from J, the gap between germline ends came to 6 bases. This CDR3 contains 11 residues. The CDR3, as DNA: TGTGCCAGCAGTTCAGGGAGGGAGCTGTTTTTT. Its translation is CASSSGRELFF.

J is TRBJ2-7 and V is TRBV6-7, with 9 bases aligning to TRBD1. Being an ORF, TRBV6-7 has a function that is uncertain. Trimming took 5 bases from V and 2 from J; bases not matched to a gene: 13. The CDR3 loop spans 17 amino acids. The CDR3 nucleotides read TGTGCCAGCAGTCCCCTTCTGGGACAGGGAGCTCCCTACGAGCAGTACGTC. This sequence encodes CASSPLLGQGAPYEQYV.

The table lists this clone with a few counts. Here the CDR3 DNA reads TGCGCCAGCAGCTTGGTATCCCAGGGGAAAGCTTTCTTT. Translated: CASSLVSQGKAFF. The chain uses TRBV5-1 and TRBJ1-1; tentatively, D is TRBD1 (6 bases). Trimming took off 0 bases at V and 9 bases at J, with 12 bases between the two ends. Germline V CDR1 and CDR2: SGHRS, YFSETQ. The CDR3 is 13 residues long. The variable domain in full, with the rest retrieved from reference TRBV5-1 and TRBJ1-1, is KAGVTQTPRYLIKTRGQQVTLSCSPISGHRSVSWYQQTPGQGLQFLFEYFSETQRNKGNFPGRFSGRQFSNSRSEMNVSTLELGDSALYLCASSLVSQGKAFFGQGTRLTVV.

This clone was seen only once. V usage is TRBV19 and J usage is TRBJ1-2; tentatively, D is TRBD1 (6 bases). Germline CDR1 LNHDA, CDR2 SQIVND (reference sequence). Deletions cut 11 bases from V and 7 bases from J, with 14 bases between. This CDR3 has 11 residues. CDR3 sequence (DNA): TGTGCCGGATTCACAGGGTTTGGCTACACCTTC. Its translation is CAGFTGFGYTF.

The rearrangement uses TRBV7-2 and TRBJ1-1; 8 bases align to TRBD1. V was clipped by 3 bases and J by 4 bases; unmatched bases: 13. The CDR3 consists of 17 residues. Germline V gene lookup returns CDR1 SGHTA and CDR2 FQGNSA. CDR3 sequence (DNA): TGTGCCAGCAGCTTCATGGCCAGGGGGCATCGTGGCACTGAAGCTTTCTTT. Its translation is CASSFMARGHRGTEAFF.

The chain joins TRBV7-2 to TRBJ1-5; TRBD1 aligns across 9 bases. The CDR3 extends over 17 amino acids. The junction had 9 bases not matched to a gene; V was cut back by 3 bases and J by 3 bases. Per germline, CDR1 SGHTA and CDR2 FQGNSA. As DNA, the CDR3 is TGTGCCAGCAGCTTGTGGGACAGGGCCTTGATCAATCAGCCCCAGCATTTT. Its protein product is CASSLWDRALINQPQHF.

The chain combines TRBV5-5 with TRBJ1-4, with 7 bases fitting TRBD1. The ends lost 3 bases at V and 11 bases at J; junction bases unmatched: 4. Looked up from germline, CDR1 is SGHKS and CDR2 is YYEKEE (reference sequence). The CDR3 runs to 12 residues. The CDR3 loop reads CASSYLTGKLFF. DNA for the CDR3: TGTGCCAGCAGCTACTTGACAGGGAAACTGTTTTTT.

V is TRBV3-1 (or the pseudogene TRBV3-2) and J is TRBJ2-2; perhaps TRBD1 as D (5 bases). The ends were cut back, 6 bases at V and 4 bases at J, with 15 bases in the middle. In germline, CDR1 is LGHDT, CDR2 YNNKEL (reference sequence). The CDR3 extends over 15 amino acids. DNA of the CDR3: TGTGCCAGCAGTATCAAAAGGGGTGGCACCGGGGAGCTGTTTTTT. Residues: CASSIKRGGTGELFF.

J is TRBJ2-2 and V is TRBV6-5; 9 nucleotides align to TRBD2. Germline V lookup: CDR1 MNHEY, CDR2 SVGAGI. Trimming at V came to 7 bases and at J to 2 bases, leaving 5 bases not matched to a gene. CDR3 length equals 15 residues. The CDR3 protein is CASIRLAANTGELFF. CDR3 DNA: TGTGCCAGCATTCGACTAGCGGCAAACACCGGGGAGCTGTTTTTT.

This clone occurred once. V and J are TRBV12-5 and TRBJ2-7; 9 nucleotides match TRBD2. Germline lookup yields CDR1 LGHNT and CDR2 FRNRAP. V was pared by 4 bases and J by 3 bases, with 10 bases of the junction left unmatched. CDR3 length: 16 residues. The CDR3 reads CASGSERGDHRYEQYF. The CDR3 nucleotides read TGTGCTAGTGGTTCGGAGCGGGGGGACCACCGCTACGAGCAGTACTTC. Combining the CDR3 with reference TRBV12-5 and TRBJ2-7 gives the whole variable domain DARVTQTPRHKVTEMGQEVTMRCQPILGHNTVFWYRQTMMQGLELLAYFRNRAPLDDSGMPKDRFSAEMPDATLATLKIQPSEPRDSAVYFCASGSERGDHRYEQYFGPGTRLTVT.

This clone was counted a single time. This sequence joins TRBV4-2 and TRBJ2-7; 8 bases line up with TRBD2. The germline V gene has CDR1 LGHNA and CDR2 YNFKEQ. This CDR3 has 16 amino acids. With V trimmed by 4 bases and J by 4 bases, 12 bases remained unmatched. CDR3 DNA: TGTGCCAGCAGCCCACTCTCCGGGGGGGCTCTGTACGAGCAGTACTTC. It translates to CASSPLSGGALYEQYF.

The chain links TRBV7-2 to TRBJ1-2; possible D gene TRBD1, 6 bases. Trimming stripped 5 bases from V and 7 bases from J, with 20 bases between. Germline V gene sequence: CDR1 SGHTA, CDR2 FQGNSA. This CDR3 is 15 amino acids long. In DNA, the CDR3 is TGTGCCAGCAGCAACGGCGTTGCAGGGGCCTTTGGCTACACCTTC. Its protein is CASSNGVAGAFGYTF.

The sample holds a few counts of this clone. The DNA for the CDR3 is TGCGCCAGCAGCTCAACCATCCCCAGGGGGACGAACACTGAAGCTTTCTTT. It specifies CASSSTIPRGTNTEAFF. The gene calls are TRBV5-1 and TRBJ1-1; 7 nucleotides align to TRBD1. The CDR3 is 17 residues long. CDR1 and CDR2 (germline): SGHRS, YFSETQ. V lost 3 bases to trimming and J lost 1 base; unmatched junction nucleotides: 12.

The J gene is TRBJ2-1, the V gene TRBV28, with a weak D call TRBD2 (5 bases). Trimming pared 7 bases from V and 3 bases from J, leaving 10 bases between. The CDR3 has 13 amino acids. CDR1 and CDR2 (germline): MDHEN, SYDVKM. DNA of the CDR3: TGTGCCAGCAACAGCCGGGGCTACAATGAGCAGTTCTTC. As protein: CASNSRGYNEQFF.

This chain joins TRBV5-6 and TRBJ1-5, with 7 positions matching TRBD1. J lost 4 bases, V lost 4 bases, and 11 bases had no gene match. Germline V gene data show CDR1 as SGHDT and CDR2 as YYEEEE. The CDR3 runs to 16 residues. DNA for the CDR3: TGTGCCAGCAGCCTGCGACAGGGCCAACTAAATCAGCCCCAGCATTTT. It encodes CASSLRQGQLNQPQHF.

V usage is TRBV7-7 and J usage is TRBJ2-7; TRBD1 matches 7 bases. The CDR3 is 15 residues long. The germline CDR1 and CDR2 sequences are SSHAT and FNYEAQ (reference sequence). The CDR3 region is CASNPTGSVFYEQYV. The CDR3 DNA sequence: TGTGCTAGCAACCCGACAGGGTCCGTTTTCTACGAGCAGTACGTC.

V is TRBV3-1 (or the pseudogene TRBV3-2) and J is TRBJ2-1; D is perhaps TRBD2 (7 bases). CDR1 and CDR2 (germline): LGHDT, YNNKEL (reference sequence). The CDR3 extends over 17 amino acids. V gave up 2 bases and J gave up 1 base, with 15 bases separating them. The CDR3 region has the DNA TGTGCCAGCAGCCAATTGGGGGGCGGGGGATCCTACAATGAGCAGTTCTTC. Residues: CASSQLGGGGSYNEQFF.

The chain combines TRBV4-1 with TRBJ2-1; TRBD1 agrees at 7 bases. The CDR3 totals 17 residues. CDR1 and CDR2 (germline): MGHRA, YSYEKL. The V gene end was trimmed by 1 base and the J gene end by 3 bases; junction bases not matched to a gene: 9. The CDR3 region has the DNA TGCGCCAGCAGCCAAGTAGGGACAGTCTCCTTCTACAATGAGCAGTTCTTC. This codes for CASSQVGTVSFYNEQFF.

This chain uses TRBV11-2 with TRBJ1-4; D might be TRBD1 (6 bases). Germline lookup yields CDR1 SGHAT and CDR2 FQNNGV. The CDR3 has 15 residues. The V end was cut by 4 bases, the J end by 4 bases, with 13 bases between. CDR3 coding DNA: TGTGCCAGCAGCTCCTGGACAGTCAATAATGAAAAACTGTTTTTT. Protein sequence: CASSSWTVNNEKLFF.